These 9 T cell receptor beta chains were all obtained from the same sample, sequenced in a study of CD4+ T cells in melanoma. TCRdb's table, derived via immunoSEQ multiplex PCR, lists solely in-frame clones and lacks some. The sample shows 13,000 to 15,000 clones, approximately 80% of them seen only once. The sequencing input was cells from a culture (not recorded whether cultured in vitro). These TCRs come from a human donor with melanoma.

This CDR3 reads CSGQMNTEAFF. Written as DNA, the CDR3 is TGCAGCGGACAGATGAACACTGAAGCTTTCTTT. The chain links TRBV29-1 to TRBJ1-1; a weak D match, TRBD1 (5 bases). Germline CDR1 and CDR2: SQVTM and ANQGSEA. This CDR3 comprises 11 residues. The germline V and J ends were trimmed by 7 bases and 0 bases, with 6 bases remaining between them. Full variable domain (missing parts from reference TRBV29-1 and TRBJ1-1): SAVISQKPSRDICQRGTSLTIQCQVDSQVTMMFWYRQQPGQSLTLIATANQGSEATYESGFVIDKFPISRPNLTFSTLTVSNMSPEDSSIYLCSGQMNTEAFFGQGTRLTVV.

The chain combines TRBV30 with TRBJ2-2; D not resolved. The CDR3 totals 11 residues. In germline, CDR1 is GTSNPN, CDR2 SVGIG (reference sequence). Trimming cost V 3 bases and J 7 bases, with 6 bases left between them. CDR3 residues: CAWRGIGELFF. In DNA form, the CDR3 reads TGTGCCTGGAGGGGGATCGGGGAGCTGTTTTTT.

This chain links TRBV19 with TRBJ2-7; TRBD2 matches 10 bases. This CDR3 is 15 amino acids long. Germline CDR1 reads LNHDA; CDR2 reads SQIVND (reference sequence). The V segment lost 4 bases and the J segment 2 bases; nucleotides outside the gene matches: 5. The CDR3 DNA is TGTGCCAGTAGTACTGGCCTAGCGGGGGCCTACGAGCAGTACTTC. Encoded protein: CASSTGLAGAYEQYF.

The chain employs TRBV18 and TRBJ1-1, with D possibly being TRBD1 (5 bases). V was shortened by 1 base and J by 6 bases, with 21 bases between the two germline ends. Germline V gene sequence: CDR1 KGHSH, CDR2 LQKENI. The CDR3 covers 17 residues. This CDR3 reads CASSPLFGGSGSPEAFF. CDR3 sequence (DNA): TGTGCCAGCTCACCACTATTCGGGGGTTCAGGGTCCCCTGAAGCTTTCTTT.

The chain recombines TRBV11-3 with TRBJ1-1, with D tentatively TRBD1 (5 bases). Looked up from germline, CDR1 is SGHNT and CDR2 is YENEEA. The CDR3 is 13 residues long. The V gene lost 1 base and the J gene lost 6 bases, with 9 bases spanning the gap. CDR3 in DNA: TGTGCCAGCAGCTTAGTGGTGACAGCTGAAGCTTTCTTT. It translates to CASSLVVTAEAFF.

The chain couples TRBV29-1 to TRBJ2-5; D uncertain. The germline V gene encodes CDR1 SQVTM and CDR2 ANQGSEA. CDR3 length equals 12 residues. Trimming shortened V by 1 base and J by 5 bases, and 8 bases separated the two germline ends. In DNA, the CDR3 is TGCAGCGTTGAAGCACAGACGGAGACCCAGTACTTC. As protein: CSVEAQTETQYF.

The CDR3 is CASSLVRGVNTEAFF. CDR3 DNA: TGTGCCAGCAGCTTGGTCAGGGGAGTTAACACTGAAGCTTTCTTT. J is TRBJ1-1 and V is TRBV5-4, with D possibly matching TRBD1 (6 bases). CDR3 length: 15 amino acids. The germline V and J ends were trimmed by 0 bases and 2 bases, with 11 bases remaining between them. Germline V CDR1 and CDR2: SGHNT, YYREEE (reference sequence).

The chain recombines TRBV6-5 with TRBJ2-3; the D gene is possibly TRBD2 (6 bases). Germline assignment: CDR1 MNHEY and CDR2 SVGAGI. The CDR3 loop spans 15 amino acids. Trimming removed 9 bases at V and 4 bases at J, with 20 bases between. The chain's CDR3 is CASGRGGDRADTQYF. CDR3 DNA sequence: TGTGCCAGTGGAAGAGGAGGGGATCGGGCAGATACGCAGTATTTT.

This clone was observed once. The DNA is left out, because the CDR3 cannot be placed on it with certainty; the CDR3 is given as TCRdb lists it. The V and J genes are TRBV5-1 and TRBJ1-4; the table's D call of TRBD1 was not tested on the DNA. Both ends counted, the CDR3 spans 16 residues. The V gene's germline CDR1 is SGHRS and CDR2 YFSETQ. The CDR3 sequence is CASSLGHSGQGVKLFF.